This TCR beta chain was recovered during a study of human T cells and chemical hapten exposure. This clonotype was observed a handful of times. The target antigen is unknown. The CDR3 sequence is 15 residues long. V lost 0 bases, J lost 5 bases, and 11 bases lay in between. Germline V gene sequence: CDR1 MNHNY, CDR2 SVGAGI (reference sequence). One entry per CDR3 protein, called by TCRdb with MiXCR from the RACE reads. The sample carries about 42,000 distinct CDR3 sequences, around 11% recorded once. Time point given: pre-sensitization, week 0. The treatment is: therapeutic diphenylcyclopropenone sensitization with weekly scalp DPC. Study-wide results and limits: Expanded TCRs formed significantly more large CDR3 similarity clusters than controls.

The sample here was whole blood, taken in connection with sensitization to the hapten diphenylcyclopropenone (DPC). The origin of this receptor is a woman in her twenties or thirties with alopecia areata. Some clones in this sample may be carry-over from other donors' samples. The chain has TRBV6-6 and TRBJ2-1; D might be TRBD1 (6 bases). The CDR3 is CASSYSLGADNEQFF. The CDR3 region has the DNA TGTGCCAGCAGTTACTCCCTGGGGGCGGACAATGAGCAGTTCTTC.